This T cell receptor (beta chain) appears in the sequencing data of a study of blood T cells in healthy people across ages. Germline values: CDR1 DFQATT, CDR2 SNEGSKA (reference sequence). The CDR3 runs 15 residues. V lost 6 bases and J lost 0; bases outside the gene matches: 10. This clonotype has a handful of counts. Together with a sample-barcoded 5' primer, a J-beta primer mix was included in a second PCR lasting about 7 to 11 cycles. In TCRdb, the 5' RACE reads were re-called with MiXCR into one record per CDR3 protein. The sample has about 780,000 distinct CDR3 sequences; 62% are singletons. The chain has TRBV20-1 and TRBJ2-7, with 8 bases that match TRBD2. The sample consisted of blood. This sequence was found in a young man in good health. In DNA form, the CDR3 reads TGCAGTGCCAACCCGACTAGCGTGGGCTCCTACGAGCAGTACTTC. It specifies CSANPTSVGSYEQYF.